A selection of T cell receptor beta chains follows, all from one sample in a study of CD8+CD57+ T cells in acquired aplastic anemia. In TCRdb, the reads were re-called with MiXCR into one record per CDR3 protein. Here the sample spans 210,000 or so distinct CDR3 sequences, about half being singletons. Sequences were obtained from sorted CD4+, CD8+, or CD8+CD57+ T cells (not recorded which) from PBMCs. These receptors came from a human donor with aplastic anemia. Each CDR3 is given with its conserved first and last residue. Fields, in order: J gene, D gene, V gene, clone size, CDR3 protein, CDR3 DNA. The D gene is left open where the match is weak. Clone size, where shown, is once, few, many, or a class for clones that have expanded.

>TRBJ1-1|TRBD1|TRBV11-2|many
CASSPGTVVAFF
TGTGCCAGCAGCCCTGGGACAGTAGTGGCTTTCTTT
>TRBJ2-1|TRBD1|TRBV10-3|-
CAISKDRGAYNEQFF
TGTGCCATCAGTAAAGACAGGGGAGCCTACAATGAGCAGTTCTTC
>TRBJ1-5|-|TRBV19|many
CASSSRTANNQPQHF
TGTGCCAGTAGTAGCAGGACAGCAAACAATCAGCCCCAGCATTTT
>TRBJ2-7|-|TRBV5-6|-
CASSFGGAHYEQYF
TGTGCCAGCAGCTTCGGCGGGGCGCACTACGAGCAGTACTTC
>TRBJ2-3|-|TRBV12-3/TRBV12-4|many
CASIVGRQTSTDTQYF
TGTGCCAGCATCGTAGGTCGGCAAACTAGCACAGATACGCAGTATTTT
>TRBJ2-1|-|TRBV9|-
CASSVAAYFGNEQFF
-
>TRBJ1-1|-|TRBV7-9|-
CASSLWATEAFF
TGTGCCAGCAGCTTATGGGCCACTGAAGCTTTCTTT
>TRBJ1-2|-|TRBV6-1|-
CASRTRENYGYTF
TGTGCCAGCCGGACGAGGGAGAACTATGGCTACACCTTC
>TRBJ2-1|TRBD1|TRBV19|many
CASKTGTGVSGGQFF
TGTGCCAGTAAAACCGGGACAGGGGTATCTGGTGGGCAGTTCTTC
>TRBJ1-2|TRBD1|TRBV6-2/TRBV6-3|-
CASRAEGQGNYGYTF
TGTGCCAGCAGGGCCGAGGGACAGGGGAACTATGGCTACACCTTC
>TRBJ1-3|-|TRBV9|many
CASSVGGGGNTIYF
TGTGCCAGCAGCGTTGGAGGGGGAGGAAACACCATATATTTT
>TRBJ2-7|TRBD2|TRBV11-2|-
CASSLVLRTSAPYEQYF
TGTGCCAGCAGCTTAGTTCTTCGGACTAGCGCGCCATACGAGCAGTACTTC
>TRBJ2-3|-|TRBV5-4|many
CASSLDRGSTDTQYF
TGTGCCAGCAGCTTGGATCGGGGGAGCACAGATACGCAGTATTTT
>TRBJ2-6|-|TRBV7-7|-
CASSSAAGANVLTF
TGTGCTAGCAGCTCGGCTGCTGGGGCCAACGTCCTGACTTTC
>TRBJ2-1|-|TRBV2|many
CASLRGPSFNEQFF
TGTGCCAGCCTCCGGGGACCGTCCTTCAATGAGCAGTTCTTC
>TRBJ1-3|-|TRBV7-2|many
CASSLGGVSGNTIYF
TGTGCCAGCAGCTTGGGGGGGGTCTCTGGAAACACCATATATTTT
>TRBJ2-7|-|TRBV6-6|-
CASSRTRGIYEQYF
TGTGCCAGCAGTCGCACCCGAGGGATTTACGAGCAGTACTTC
>TRBJ2-2|-|TRBV7-2|-
CASSFPRRLTSGELFF
TGTGCCAGCAGCTTCCCCAGACGACTTACTAGCGGGGAGCTGTTTTTT
>TRBJ2-7|-|TRBV5-1|many
CASSSRQIGRGEQYF
TGCGCCAGCAGCTCCCGGCAAATAGGGCGAGGCGAGCAGTACTTC
>TRBJ2-7|-|TRBV20-1|-
CSARLLESSYEQYF
TGCAGTGCTAGACTTCTGGAGAGCTCCTACGAGCAGTACTTC
>TRBJ2-1|-|TRBV27|few
CASSRPGTLPQFF
TGTGCCAGCAGCCGTCCCGGGACATTGCCGCAGTTCTTC
>TRBJ2-1|TRBD1|TRBV11-2|once
CASSLGTGKQFF
TGTGCCAGCAGCCTAGGGACAGGTAAGCAGTTCTTC
>TRBJ1-6|-|TRBV28|many
CASSSGRGNFALHF
TGTGCCAGCAGTTCCGGCAGGGGCAACTTCGCCCTCCACTTT
>TRBJ1-1|-|TRBV11-2|-
CASSLDLGGEAFF
TGTGCCAGCAGCTTAGATCTAGGGGGGGAAGCCTTCTTT
>TRBJ1-3|TRBD1|TRBV2|-
CASSDLQGRSGNTIYF
TGTGCCAGCAGTGATTTACAGGGGCGCTCTGGAAACACCATATATTTT
>TRBJ2-7|TRBD2|TRBV18|-
CASSPPGLALYEQYF
TGTGCCAGCTCACCGCCGGGACTAGCTTTATACGAGCAGTACTTC
>TRBJ1-2|-|TRBV2|many
CASSKETGGGYGYTF
TGTGCCAGCAGTAAAGAAACCGGGGGCGGATATGGCTACACCTTC
>TRBJ2-1|-|TRBV12-3/TRBV12-4|many
CASSLGPPSEQFF
TGTGCCAGCAGTTTAGGCCCCCCCAGTGAGCAGTTCTTC
>TRBJ1-6|TRBD1|TRBV14|many
CASSLGQGKSPLHF
TGTGCCAGCAGCCTCGGACAGGGGAAGTCACCCCTCCACTTT
>TRBJ2-2|-|TRBV7-2|many
CASSLELGPGELFF
TGTGCCAGCAGCTTAGAGTTGGGGCCCGGGGAGCTGTTTTTT
>TRBJ1-4|-|TRBV20-1|many
CSALSHRPLEKLFF
TGCAGTGCTCTCAGTCACAGGCCCCTCGAAAAACTGTTTTTT
>TRBJ2-1|-|TRBV16|many
CASSLPGKYNEQFF
TGTGCCAGCAGCCTCCCCGGGAAATACAATGAGCAGTTCTTC
>TRBJ2-7|-|TRBV11-3|-
CASSSIEANEQYF
TGTGCCAGCAGCTCTATCGAGGCCAACGAGCAGTACTTC
>TRBJ2-7|-|TRBV5-4|few
CASSLKGGYEQYF
TGTGCCAGCAGCTTGAAGGGCGGCTACGAGCAGTACTTC
>TRBJ1-5|-|TRBV18|-
CASSPLNQVQPQHF
TGTGCCAGCTCACCACTGAACCAGGTCCAGCCCCAGCATTTT
>TRBJ2-2|-|TRBV12-3/TRBV12-4|many
CASSLFGGGAAGELFF
TGTGCCAGCAGTTTATTTGGAGGGGGGGCCGCCGGGGAGCTGTTTTTT
>TRBJ2-5|-|TRBV24-1|-
CATSLGSWETQYF
TGTGCCACCAGCCTTGGGTCATGGGAGACCCAGTACTTC
>TRBJ1-1|-|TRBV12-3/TRBV12-4|many
CASSLASAEAFF
TGTGCCAGCAGTTTAGCCAGCGCTGAAGCTTTCTTT
>TRBJ2-7|TRBD2|TRBV29-1|-
CSVTGGSTAHYEQYF
TGCAGCGTTACGGGGGGTTCGACAGCACACTACGAGCAGTACTTC
>TRBJ2-3|-|TRBV20-1|-
CSARSDTQYF
TGCAGTGCTAGGTCGGATACGCAGTATTTT
>TRBJ2-7|-|TRBV28|many
CASSPHGDTTYEQYF
TGTGCCAGCAGTCCCCACGGAGACACCACCTACGAGCAGTACTTC
>TRBJ2-2|-|TRBV5-1|-
CASSSQAEVPGELFF
TGCGCCAGCAGCTCCCAGGCTGAGGTTCCCGGGGAGCTGTTTTTT
>TRBJ1-5|-|TRBV15|many
CASSSISNQPQHF
TGTGCCTCCAGCAGCATTAGCAATCAGCCCCAGCATTTT
>TRBJ2-5|-|TRBV7-2|once
CASSLALAETQYF
TGTGCCAGCAGCTTAGCTCTAGCGGAGACCCAGTACTTC
>TRBJ2-2|-|TRBV7-9|-
CASSWAAGELFF
TGTGCCAGCAGCTGGGCGGCCGGGGAGCTGTTTTTT
>TRBJ2-7|-|TRBV10-3|few
CAISYDLGVSYEQYF
TGTGCCATCAGTTACGACCTGGGGGTTTCCTACGAGCAGTACTTC
>TRBJ1-2|-|TRBV2|-
CASSDRVSGERYGYTF
TGTGCCAGCAGTGATCGGGTGTCAGGGGAACGCTATGGCTACACCTTC
>TRBJ1-2|-|TRBV10-3|few
CAISGGSPDYGYTF
TGTGCCATCAGTGGAGGCAGCCCAGACTATGGCTACACCTTC
>TRBJ1-3|-|TRBV6-5|-
CASSYSRAGSGNTIYF
TGTGCCAGCAGTTACTCGAGGGCTGGCTCTGGAAACACCATATATTTT
>TRBJ1-5|-|TRBV19|-
CASSWRGGQPQHF
TGTGCCAGTAGTTGGAGGGGTGGACAGCCCCAGCATTTT
>TRBJ1-6|-|TRBV10-2|-
CASSPDRSPLHF
TGCGCCAGCAGTCCGGACAGATCACCCCTCCACTTT
>TRBJ1-1|-|TRBV7-3|-
CASSLVGQPEAFF
TGTGCCAGCAGCTTAGTAGGTCAGCCTGAAGCTTTCTTT